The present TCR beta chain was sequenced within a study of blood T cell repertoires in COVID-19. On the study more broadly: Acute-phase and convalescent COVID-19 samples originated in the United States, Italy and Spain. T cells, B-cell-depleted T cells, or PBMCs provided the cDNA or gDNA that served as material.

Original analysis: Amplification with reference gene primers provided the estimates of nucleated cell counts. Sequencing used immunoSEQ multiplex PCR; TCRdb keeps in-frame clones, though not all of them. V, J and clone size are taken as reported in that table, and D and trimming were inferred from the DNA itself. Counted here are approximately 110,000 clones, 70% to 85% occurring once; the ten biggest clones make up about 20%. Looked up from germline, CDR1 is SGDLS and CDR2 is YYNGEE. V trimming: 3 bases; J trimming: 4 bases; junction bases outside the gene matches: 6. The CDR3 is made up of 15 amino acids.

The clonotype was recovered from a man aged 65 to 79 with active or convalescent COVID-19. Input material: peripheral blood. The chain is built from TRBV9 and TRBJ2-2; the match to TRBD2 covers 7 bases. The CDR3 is CASSATSAGTGELFF. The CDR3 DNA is TGTGCCAGCAGCGCTACTAGCGCGGGCACCGGGGAGCTGTTTTTT. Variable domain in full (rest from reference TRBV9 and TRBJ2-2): DSGVTQTPKHLITATGQRVTLRCSPRSGDLSVYWYQQSLDQGLQFLIQYYNGEERAKGNILERFSAQQFPDLHSELNLSSLELGDSALYFCASSATSAGTGELFFGEGSRLTVL.